The 15 T cell receptor beta chains below were found in one sample sequenced in a study of blood T cell repertoires in COVID-19. Here immunoSEQ multiplex PCR was the method, and the copy in TCRdb shows in-frame clones only, minus some. The sample lists 200,000 to 300,000 clones, almost 85% seen once, with around 5.5% in the top ten. Sequencing was done on a sample of peripheral blood. These receptors originate from a middle-aged man with COVID-19, enrolled during active disease.

The gene calls are TRBV7-9 and TRBJ1-2; TRBD1 is a possible D gene (5 bases). Trimming removed 3 bases from V and 0 bases from J, with 11 bases in between. The CDR3 is 15 amino acids. Germline CDR1 SEHNR, CDR2 FQNEAQ (reference sequence). CDR3 sequence reads: CASSFSGGANYGYTF. CDR3 bases: TGTGCCAGCAGCTTTAGCGGGGGGGCTAACTATGGCTACACCTTC.

The chain couples TRBV19 to TRBJ2-7; no clear D gene. Trimming stripped 0 bases from V and 4 bases from J, with 7 bases between. The CDR3 has 13 residues. CDR1 and CDR2 (germline): LNHDA, SQIVND (reference sequence). DNA for the CDR3: TGTGCCAGTAGTATAGATCGCAGTTACGAGCAGTACTTC. Its protein is CASSIDRSYEQYF.

The rearrangement links TRBV5-5 to TRBJ1-1; the D is unclear. The germline V gene encodes CDR1 SGHKS and CDR2 YYEKEE (reference sequence). CDR3 size: 12 residues. V was pared by 2 bases and J by 4 bases, with 6 bases between. The CDR3 spells CASSFIGTEAFF. The CDR3 DNA reads TGTGCCAGCAGCTTTATCGGCACTGAAGCTTTCTTT.

V and J are TRBV5-5 and TRBJ2-7, with a weak D call TRBD1 (5 bases). With 5 bases removed from V and 5 bases from J, the gap between germline ends came to 17 bases. The germline CDR1 and CDR2 sequences are SGHKS and YYEKEE (reference sequence). The CDR3 contains 14 residues. CDR3 amino acids: CASREAPGSHEQYF. For the CDR3, the DNA is TGTGCCAGCAGAGAGGCACCAGGGTCCCACGAGCAGTACTTC.

The rearrangement uses TRBV11-2 and TRBJ2-7, with 7 bases fitting TRBD1. There are 14 residues in the CDR3. Germline-derived CDR1 and CDR2 are SGHAT and FQNNGV. V dropped 5 bases and J dropped 6; count of bases not matched to a gene: 10. CDR3 residues: CASSPRQGPPEQYF. The DNA of the CDR3 is TGTGCCAGCAGCCCCAGACAGGGCCCCCCCGAGCAGTACTTC.

The CDR3 nucleotides are TGTGCCAGCGCAGGGGGGAATCAGCCCCAGCATTTT. Its protein product is CASAGGNQPQHF. The V gene is TRBV6-5, the J gene TRBJ1-5; 7 nucleotides line up with TRBD1. Germline-derived CDR1 and CDR2 are MNHEY and SVGAGI. With V trimmed by 8 bases and J by 4 bases, 2 bases remained unmatched. The CDR3 is 12 residues long.

The chain links TRBV4-2 to TRBJ1-2, with TRBD1 as a possible D gene (5 bases). The CDR3 length is 13 residues. Germline V gene data show CDR1 as LGHNA and CDR2 as YNFKEQ. Trimming left V 1 base short and J 7 bases short, with 10 bases between. The DNA of the CDR3 is TGTGCCAGCAGCCAAGTTGCAAGGGGTGGCTACACCTTC. It specifies CASSQVARGGYTF.

The rearrangement joins TRBV30 to TRBJ1-6; a weak D match, TRBD1 (6 bases). V shed 5 bases and J shed 9 bases, with 14 bases lying between them. The germline V gene has CDR1 GTSNPN and CDR2 SVGIG (reference sequence). CDR3 length: 13 amino acids. DNA for the CDR3: TGTGCCTGGGGTGGGGGGGCGAGTTCACCCCTCCACTTT. Translated: CAWGGGASSPLHF.

The V gene is TRBV13, the J gene TRBJ1-6; 11 positions match TRBD1. Germline V gene lookup returns CDR1 PRHDT and CDR2 FYEKMQ (reference sequence). The CDR3 consists of 14 residues. V gave up 6 bases and J gave up 9 bases; unmatched junction bases: 4. CDR3 residues: CASSRTGGGSPLHF. DNA for the CDR3: TGTGCCAGCAGTCGGACAGGGGGCGGTTCACCCCTCCACTTT.

The CDR3 nucleotides are TGTGCCAGCAGCAAAACCGGGACACACTACGAGCAGTACTTC. It encodes CASSKTGTHYEQYF. V is TRBV9 and J is TRBJ2-7, with TRBD1 as a possible D gene (6 bases). The V gene's germline CDR1 is SGDLS and CDR2 YYNGEE. V was cut by 4 bases and J by 3 bases, with 14 bases left in between. The CDR3 consists of 14 residues. The full variable domain, with the rest looked up from reference TRBV9 and TRBJ2-7, is DSGVTQTPKHLITATGQRVTLRCSPRSGDLSVYWYQQSLDQGLQFLIQYYNGEERAKGNILERFSAQQFPDLHSELNLSSLELGDSALYFCASSKTGTHYEQYFGPGTRLTVT.

This rearrangement joins TRBV18 to TRBJ2-5; D is possibly TRBD1 (6 bases). The V end lost 4 bases, the J end lost 0 bases, and 12 bases lay between the germline ends. The CDR3 extends over 15 amino acids. Germline lookup yields CDR1 KGHSH and CDR2 LQKENI. The CDR3 is CASSLDQGYQETQYF. DNA of the CDR3: TGTGCCAGCTCACTAGACCAGGGGTACCAAGAGACCCAGTACTTC. The whole variable domain, remainder taken from reference TRBV18 and TRBJ2-5, is NAGVMQNPRHLVRRRGQEARLRCSPMKGHSHVYWYRQLPEEGLKFMVYLQKENIIDESGMPKERFSAEFPKEGPSILRIQQVVRGDSAAYFCASSLDQGYQETQYFGPGTRLLVL.

The chain couples TRBV6-5 to TRBJ1-5; maybe TRBD1 (6 bases). The V end was cut by 6 bases, the J end by 6 bases, with 15 bases between. This CDR3 contains 14 residues. In germline, CDR1 is MNHEY, CDR2 SVGAGI. CDR3 residues: CASSPTGSAQPQHF. CDR3 bases: TGTGCCAGCAGCCCCACAGGGTCTGCTCAGCCCCAGCATTTT.

The V gene is TRBV2, the J gene TRBJ1-4; no clear D. V was clipped by 10 bases and J by 2 bases, with 8 bases between them. The CDR3 runs to 12 residues. Germline V gene sequence: CDR1 SNHLY, CDR2 FYNNEI. The CDR3 nucleotides read TGTGCCATCACAGTCACTAATGAAAAACTGTTTTTT. It specifies CAITVTNEKLFF.

This rearrangement joins TRBV27 to TRBJ1-1; D gene uncertain. The germline V and J ends were trimmed by 0 bases and 1 base, with 9 bases remaining between them. Germline lookup yields CDR1 MNHEY and CDR2 SMNVEV (reference sequence). This CDR3 is 15 amino acids long. CDR3: CASSLSQAKNTEAFF. CDR3 DNA sequence: TGTGCCAGCAGTTTATCTCAGGCGAAGAACACTGAAGCTTTCTTT.

The chain uses TRBV6-2 or TRBV6-3 and TRBJ1-4; 7 bases match TRBD1. V lost 4 bases to trimming and J lost 5 bases; unmatched junction nucleotides: 7. CDR1 is MNHEY, CDR2 SVGEGT, per germline. The CDR3 runs 15 residues. CDR3 amino acids: CASSSDRASNEKLFF. CDR3 DNA: TGTGCCAGCAGTTCCGACAGGGCGTCAAATGAAAAACTGTTTTTT.